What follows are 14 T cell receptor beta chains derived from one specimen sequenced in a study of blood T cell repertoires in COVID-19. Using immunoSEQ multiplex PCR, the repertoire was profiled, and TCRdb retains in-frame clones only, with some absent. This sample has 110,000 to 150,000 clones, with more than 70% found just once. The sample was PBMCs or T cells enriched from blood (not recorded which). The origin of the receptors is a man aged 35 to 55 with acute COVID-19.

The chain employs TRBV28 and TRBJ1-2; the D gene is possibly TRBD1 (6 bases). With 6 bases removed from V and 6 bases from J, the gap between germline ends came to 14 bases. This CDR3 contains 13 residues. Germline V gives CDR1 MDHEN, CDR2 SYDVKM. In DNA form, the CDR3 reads TGTGCCAGCAGGCTACAGGGCGTCCATGGCTACACCTTC. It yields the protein CASRLQGVHGYTF.

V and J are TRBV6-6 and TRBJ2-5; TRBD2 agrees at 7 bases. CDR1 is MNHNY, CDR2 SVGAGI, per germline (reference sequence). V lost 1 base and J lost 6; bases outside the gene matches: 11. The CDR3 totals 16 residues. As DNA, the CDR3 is TGTGCCAGCAGTTACTTGAGGGATAGCGGGCCCAAGACCCAGTACTTC. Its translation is CASSYLRDSGPKTQYF.

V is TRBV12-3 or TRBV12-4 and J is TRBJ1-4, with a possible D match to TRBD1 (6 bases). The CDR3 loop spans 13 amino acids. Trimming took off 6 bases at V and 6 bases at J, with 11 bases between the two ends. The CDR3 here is CASSSPGDEKLFF. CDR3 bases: TGTGCCAGCAGCTCGCCAGGGGATGAAAAACTGTTTTTT.

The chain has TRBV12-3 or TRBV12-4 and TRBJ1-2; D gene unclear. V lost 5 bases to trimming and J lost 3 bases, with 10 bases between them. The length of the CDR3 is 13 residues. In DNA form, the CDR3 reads TGTGCCAGCAGTCGAAACCAGTACTATGGCTACACCTTC. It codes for CASSRNQYYGYTF.

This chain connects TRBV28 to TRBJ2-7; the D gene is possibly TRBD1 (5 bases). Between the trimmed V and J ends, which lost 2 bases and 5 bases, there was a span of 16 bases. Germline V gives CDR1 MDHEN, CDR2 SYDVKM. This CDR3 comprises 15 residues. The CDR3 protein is CASSLSRQGSDEQYF. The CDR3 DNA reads TGTGCCAGCAGTTTAAGTCGGCAGGGCAGCGACGAGCAGTACTTC.

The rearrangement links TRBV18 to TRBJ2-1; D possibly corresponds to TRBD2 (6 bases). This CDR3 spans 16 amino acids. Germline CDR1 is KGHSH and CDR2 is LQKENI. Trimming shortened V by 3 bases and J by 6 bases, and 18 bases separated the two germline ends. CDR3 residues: CASSPPGEASFNEQFF. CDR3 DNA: TGTGCCAGCTCACCCCCGGGGGAAGCGTCGTTCAATGAGCAGTTCTTC. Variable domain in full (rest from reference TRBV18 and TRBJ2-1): NAGVMQNPRHLVRRRGQEARLRCSPMKGHSHVYWYRQLPEEGLKFMVYLQKENIIDESGMPKERFSAEFPKEGPSILRIQQVVRGDSAAYFCASSPPGEASFNEQFFGPGTRLTVL.

This CDR3 is CASSPQGGLARDTQYF. As DNA, the CDR3 is TGTGCCAGCTCACCACAAGGGGGACTAGCACGCGATACGCAGTATTTT. This chain uses TRBV18 with TRBJ2-3, with 9 nucleotides matching TRBD2. J was trimmed by 6 bases and V by 1 base; bases with no gene match: 8. Germline CDR1 is KGHSH and CDR2 is LQKENI. There are 16 residues in the CDR3.

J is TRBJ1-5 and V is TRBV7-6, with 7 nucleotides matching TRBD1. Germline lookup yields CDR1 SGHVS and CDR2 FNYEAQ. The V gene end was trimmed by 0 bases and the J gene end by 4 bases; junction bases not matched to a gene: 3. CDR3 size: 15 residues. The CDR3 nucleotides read TGTGCCAGCAGCTTAGCGACAGGGCAAAATCAGCCCCAGCATTTT. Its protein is CASSLATGQNQPQHF.

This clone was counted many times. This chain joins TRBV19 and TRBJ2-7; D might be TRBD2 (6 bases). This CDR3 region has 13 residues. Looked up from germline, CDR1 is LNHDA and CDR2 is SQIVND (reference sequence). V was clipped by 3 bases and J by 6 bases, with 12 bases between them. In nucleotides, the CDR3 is TGTGCCAGTAGTATGGACTATTTCGGCGAGCAGTACTTC. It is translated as CASSMDYFGEQYF.

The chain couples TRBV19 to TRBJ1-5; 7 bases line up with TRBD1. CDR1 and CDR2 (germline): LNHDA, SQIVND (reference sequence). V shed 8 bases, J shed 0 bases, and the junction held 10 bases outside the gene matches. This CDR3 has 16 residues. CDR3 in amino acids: CASSKGQTDSNQPQHF. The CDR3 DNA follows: TGTGCCAGTTCTAAGGGACAGACCGATAGCAATCAGCCCCAGCATTTT.

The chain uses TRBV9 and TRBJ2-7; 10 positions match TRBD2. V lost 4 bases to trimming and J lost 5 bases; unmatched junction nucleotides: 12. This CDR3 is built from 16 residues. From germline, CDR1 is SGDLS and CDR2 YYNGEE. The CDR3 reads CASSPIPGLASHEQYF. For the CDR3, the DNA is TGTGCCAGCAGCCCAATACCGGGACTAGCGTCGCACGAGCAGTACTTC.

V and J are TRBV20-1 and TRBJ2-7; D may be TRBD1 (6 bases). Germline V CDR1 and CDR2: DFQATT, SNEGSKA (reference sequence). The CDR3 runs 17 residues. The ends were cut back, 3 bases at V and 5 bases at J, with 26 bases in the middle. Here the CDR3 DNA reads TGCAGTGCTAGTGACCGCACTCCGGGACAACTGACTGACGAGCAGTACTTC. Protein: CSASDRTPGQLTDEQYF.

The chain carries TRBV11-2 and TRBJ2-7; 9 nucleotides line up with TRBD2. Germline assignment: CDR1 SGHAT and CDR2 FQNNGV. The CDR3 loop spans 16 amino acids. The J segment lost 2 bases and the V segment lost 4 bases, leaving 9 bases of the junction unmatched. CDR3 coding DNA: TGTGCCAGCAGCTCTCAGGGACTAGCAATAACCTACGAGCAGTACTTC. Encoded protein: CASSSQGLAITYEQYF.

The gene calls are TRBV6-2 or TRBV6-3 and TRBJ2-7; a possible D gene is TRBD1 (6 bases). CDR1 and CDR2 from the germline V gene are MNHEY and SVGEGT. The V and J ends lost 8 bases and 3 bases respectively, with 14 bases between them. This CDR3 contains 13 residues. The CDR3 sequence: CASGRDTLYEQYF. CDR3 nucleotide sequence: TGTGCCAGCGGCCGGGACACCCTCTACGAGCAGTACTTC.